One T cell receptor (beta chain) is described in this entry. The data belong to a study of blood T cell repertoires in COVID-19. Study background: Sites across the United States, Italy and Spain contributed samples from acute and convalescent COVID-19. In each case, the material was cDNA or gDNA derived from T cells, B-cell-depleted T cells, or PBMCs.

Under the authors' procedure: The authors estimated nucleated cell counts from reference gene primer amplification. The data were produced by immunoSEQ multiplex PCR, yet TCRdb's version contains in-frame clones alone and is incomplete. D and trimming were read from the DNA, whereas the V and J calls and clone size are those reported in that table. The data contain some 700,000 clones, 70% to 90% of them seen just once; the ten biggest clones take up under 0.3%. Germline V gene sequence: CDR1 MNHEY, CDR2 SVGAGI. Unmatched junction bases numbered 3, after V lost 2 bases and J lost 2 bases. The CDR3 sequence is 14 residues long.

The clonotype was recovered from a woman aged 18 to 35 with acute or convalescent COVID-19. Sequencing was performed on peripheral blood. The chain carries TRBV6-5 and TRBJ2-7, with 7 positions matching TRBD1. The CDR3 here is CASSYPDRPYEQYF. The CDR3, as DNA: TGTGCCAGCAGTTACCCGGACAGGCCCTACGAGCAGTACTTC.